The source of this T cell receptor (beta chain) is a study of T cell repertoires in cytomegalovirus infection. V shed 5 bases and J 2 bases; nucleotides not matched to a gene: 5. The V gene's germline CDR1 is DFQATT and CDR2 SNEGSKA (reference sequence). The CDR3 loop spans 13 amino acids. Using its own MiXCR run on the reads, TCRdb lists one record per CDR3 protein. Of just over 450,000 distinct CDR3 sequences in the sample, approximately 40% were seen once. As concerns this clonotype: Its target is unknown.

This chain joins TRBV20-1 and TRBJ2-7, with 8 bases aligning to TRBD1. This TCR derives from a human donor in good health (CMV status not recorded). Some clones in this sample may be carry-over from other donors' samples. The specimen was cultured PBMCs, collected from culture after CMV antigen stimulation. The CDR3 DNA is TGCAGTGCTCGACAGGGGCCCACCTACGAGCAGTACTTC. Its translation is CSARQGPTYEQYF.